The text below deals with one TCR beta chain. Germline V gene sequence: CDR1 LNHDA, CDR2 SQIVND (reference sequence). V shed 7 bases and J 2 bases; nucleotides not matched to a gene: 4. The CDR3 contains 14 residues. In the source study's methods: How many nucleated cells were present was estimated from reference gene primer amplification. Data came from immunoSEQ multiplex PCR; TCRdb stores just in-frame clones and leaves some out. V, J and clone size are taken as reported in that table, and D and trimming were inferred from the DNA itself. The sample has fewer than 350,000 clones; around nine tenths are singletons. This sample is part of a study of blood T cell repertoires in COVID-19. Study-level information: COVID-19 samples collected from the United States, Italy and Spain covered acute and convalescent phases.

The specimen sequenced was peripheral blood. The gene calls are TRBV19 and TRBJ2-2, with TRBD2 matching 7 bases. This clonotype was sampled from a man between 35 and 55 years old with acute or convalescent COVID-19. In nucleotides, the CDR3 is TGTGCCAGTAAACGGGGGGATAACACCGGGGAGCTGTTTTTT. Its translation is CASKRGDNTGELFF.